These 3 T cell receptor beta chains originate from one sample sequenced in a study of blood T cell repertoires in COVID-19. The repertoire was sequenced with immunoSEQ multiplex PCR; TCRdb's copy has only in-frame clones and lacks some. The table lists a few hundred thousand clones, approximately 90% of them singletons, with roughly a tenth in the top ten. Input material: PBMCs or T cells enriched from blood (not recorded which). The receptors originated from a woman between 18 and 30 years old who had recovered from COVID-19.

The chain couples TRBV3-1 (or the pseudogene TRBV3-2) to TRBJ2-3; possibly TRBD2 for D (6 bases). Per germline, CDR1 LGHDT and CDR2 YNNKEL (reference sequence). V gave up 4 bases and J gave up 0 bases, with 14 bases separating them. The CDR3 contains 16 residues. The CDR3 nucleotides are TGTGCCAGCAGCCTCTTCGGGGGAGTGAGCACAGATACGCAGTATTTT. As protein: CASSLFGGVSTDTQYF.

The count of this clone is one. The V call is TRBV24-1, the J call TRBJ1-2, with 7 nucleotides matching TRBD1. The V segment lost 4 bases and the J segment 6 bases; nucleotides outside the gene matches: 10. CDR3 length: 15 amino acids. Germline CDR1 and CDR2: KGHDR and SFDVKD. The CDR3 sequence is CATSDPTRGGDGYTF. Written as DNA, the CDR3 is TGTGCCACCAGTGACCCTACAAGAGGGGGCGATGGCTACACCTTC.

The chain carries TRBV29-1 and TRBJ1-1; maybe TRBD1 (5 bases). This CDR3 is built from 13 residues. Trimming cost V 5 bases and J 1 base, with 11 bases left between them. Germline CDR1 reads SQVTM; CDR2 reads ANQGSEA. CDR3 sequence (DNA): TGCAGCGTTTCAGGGTTCAGGAACACTGAAGCTTTCTTT. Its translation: CSVSGFRNTEAFF.